This is a list of T cell receptor beta chains from one sample in a study of identical twins. TCRdb reprocessed the 5' RACE reads with MiXCR, giving one entry per CDR3 protein. The table lists about 690,000 distinct CDR3 sequences, roughly 6% of them singletons. Material: naive T cells sorted from blood. Every receptor here comes from a man between 18 and 35 years old in good health. Each CDR3 is given with its conserved first and last residue. Fields, in order: D gene, V gene, clone size, J gene, CDR3 protein, CDR3 DNA. A D gene is named only where the DNA matches it firmly. Some rows mark clone size as missing; the rest say once, few, many or name a class of expanded clone.

>TRBD2|TRBV7-9|many|TRBJ2-3
CASSSLAGGPRDTQYF
TGTGCCAGCAGCTCCCTAGCGGGAGGGCCAAGAGATACGCAGTATTTT
>TRBD2|TRBV20-1|many|TRBJ2-1
CSAPTSGSQFF
TGCAGTGCCCCGACTAGCGGGAGCCAGTTCTTC
>.|TRBV12-3/TRBV12-4|.|TRBJ2-5
CASSLVGGGQETQYF
TGTGCCAGCAGTTTAGTGGGGGGAGGTCAAGAGACCCAGTACTTC
>.|TRBV12-3/TRBV12-4|many|TRBJ2-7
CASSFGVEQYF
TGTGCCAGCAGTTTCGGTGTGGAGCAGTACTTC
>.|TRBV29-1|many|TRBJ2-5
CSVEGSSLQETQYF
TGCAGCGTTGAAGGGTCTAGTCTGCAAGAGACCCAGTACTTC
>TRBD2|TRBV5-1|many|TRBJ2-3
CASSSRLAGFTDTQYF
TGCGCCAGCAGCTCCAGACTAGCGGGGTTTACAGATACGCAGTATTTT
>.|TRBV29-1|few|TRBJ2-5
CGARGAGGGETQYF
TGCGGAGCCCGGGGGGCAGGGGGCGGAGAGACCCAGTACTTC
>.|TRBV29-1|few|TRBJ1-1
CSVLRRGRAAEAFF
TGCAGCGTTTTAAGGAGGGGTAGGGCCGCTGAAGCTTTCTTT
>TRBD1|TRBV28|.|TRBJ2-1
CASTTGVDEQFF
TGTGCCAGCACTACAGGGGTCGATGAGCAGTTCTTC
>TRBD2|TRBV29-1|few|TRBJ2-1
CSVEGGHNAEQFF
TGCAGCGTTGAGGGAGGGCACAACGCTGAGCAGTTCTTC
>TRBD2|TRBV28|.|TRBJ2-2
CASSRVGGSNGGELFF
TGTGCCAGCAGTCGGGTGGGCGGGAGTAACGGCGGGGAGCTGTTTTTT
>.|TRBV18|few|TRBJ1-1
CASSASVQGMNTEAFF
TGTGCCAGCTCAGCCTCCGTTCAGGGCATGAACACTGAAGCTTTCTTT
>.|TRBV3-1|few|TRBJ2-7
CASSHDGLLEQYF
TGTGCCAGCAGCCACGACGGGCTGCTCGAGCAGTACTTC
>.|TRBV21-1|many|TRBJ2-3
CASSPRSNTQYF
TGTGCCAGCAGCCCAAGGTCGAATACGCAGTATTTT
>TRBD1|TRBV6-5|many|TRBJ2-3
CASSYSKGQTSSTDTQYF
TGTGCCAGCAGTTACTCTAAGGGACAGACCTCTAGCACAGATACGCAGTATTTT
>.|TRBV10-3|many|TRBJ1-1
CAISEAGSEAFF
TGTGCCATCAGCGAGGCGGGTTCTGAAGCTTTCTTT
>.|TRBV12-3/TRBV12-4|many|TRBJ1-1
CASSQIQNTEAFF
TGTGCCAGCAGTCAAATACAGAACACTGAAGCTTTCTTT
>TRBD1|TRBV28|many|TRBJ2-2
CASSHDRASNTGELFF
TGTGCCAGCAGTCACGACAGGGCGTCGAACACCGGGGAGCTGTTTTTT
>.|TRBV3-1|.|TRBJ2-2
CASSQVSGLGELFF
TGTGCCAGCAGCCAAGTTTCCGGGTTGGGGGAGCTGTTTTTT
>.|TRBV10-3|many|TRBJ1-5
CAISPGAGANQPQHF
TGTGCCATCAGCCCTGGGGCAGGGGCTAATCAGCCCCAGCATTTT
>.|TRBV6-1|many|TRBJ2-3
CASRSMGLFITDTQYF
TGTGCCAGCCGCTCTATGGGGCTATTTATCACAGATACGCAGTATTTT
>.|TRBV20-1|many|TRBJ2-3
CSARDVAASTDTQYF
TGCAGTGCTAGAGATGTGGCAGCTAGCACAGATACGCAGTATTTT
>.|TRBV5-1|.|TRBJ2-3
CASSFHETDTQYF
TGCGCCAGCAGCTTCCACGAAACAGATACGCAGTATTTT
>TRBD1|TRBV14|.|TRBJ2-2
CASSQGQGAFSITGELFF
TGTGCCAGCAGCCAGGGACAGGGGGCCTTCTCAATCACCGGGGAGCTGTTTTTT
>.|TRBV12-3/TRBV12-4|few|TRBJ1-2
CASSFRVSFGFAGYTF
TGTGCCAGCAGTTTCAGGGTGTCTTTTGGGTTCGCTGGCTACACCTTC
>TRBD2|TRBV10-3|few|TRBJ2-7
CAIAKREVGREQYF
TGTGCCATCGCCAAGCGGGAGGTGGGCCGCGAGCAGTACTTC
>.|TRBV20-1|few|TRBJ2-4
CSAERLAKNIQYF
TGCAGTGCTGAGCGACTAGCCAAAAACATTCAGTACTTC
>TRBD2|TRBV29-1|many|TRBJ2-3
CSVIGRDSTDTQYF
TGCAGCGTTATAGGGAGGGACAGCACAGATACGCAGTATTTT
>.|TRBV25-1|many|TRBJ1-1
CASSSIGVTEAFF
TGTGCCAGCAGTAGTATCGGAGTTACTGAAGCTTTCTTT
>TRBD2|TRBV20-1|few|TRBJ2-1
CSARGVLRPGLAKGNEQFF
TGCAGTGCTAGAGGCGTTTTGAGACCGGGACTAGCGAAAGGCAATGAGCAGTTCTTC
>.|TRBV28|.|TRBJ2-5
CASMNLGGETQYF
TGTGCCAGCATGAATTTAGGGGGAGAGACCCAGTACTTC
>TRBD1|TRBV29-1|many|TRBJ2-3
CSVPTGVYTDTQYF
TGCAGCGTCCCCACAGGGGTCTACACAGATACGCAGTATTTT
>.|TRBV7-9|few|TRBJ1-1
CASSPHIRGTEAFF
TGTGCCAGCAGCCCTCACATAAGAGGGACTGAAGCTTTCTTT
>TRBD2|TRBV6-2/TRBV6-3|.|TRBJ2-2
CASSRAGGVITGELFF
TGTGCCAGCAGCCGCGCGGGGGGCGTAATTACCGGGGAGCTGTTTTTT
>.|TRBV27|many|TRBJ2-1
CASSLFPGPKEQFF
TGTGCCAGCAGTTTATTTCCGGGACCAAAGGAGCAGTTCTTC
>TRBD1|TRBV5-1|many|TRBJ2-7
CASSYAGGDYEQYF
TGCGCCAGCAGCTATGCAGGGGGTGACTACGAGCAGTACTTC
>.|TRBV29-1|many|TRBJ2-7
CGVEDPGAVQYF
TGCGGCGTTGAAGATCCTGGTGCGGTGCAGTACTTC
>.|TRBV5-5|.|TRBJ1-5
CASSLWNAGGQPQHF
TGTGCCAGCAGCCTCTGGAACGCCGGGGGTCAGCCCCAGCATTTT
>TRBD1|TRBV12-3/TRBV12-4|many|TRBJ2-7
CASSPGTGKSYEQYF
TGTGCCAGCAGTCCAGGGACAGGTAAATCCTACGAGCAGTACTTC
>.|TRBV28|few|TRBJ2-7
CASKGQGHWLAGFYEQYF
TGTGCCAGCAAAGGACAGGGGCACTGGCTAGCGGGATTCTACGAGCAGTACTTC
>.|TRBV5-5|many|TRBJ2-2
CASSFRRARDGELFF
TGTGCCAGCAGCTTTAGGAGGGCCAGGGACGGGGAGCTGTTTTTT
>.|TRBV5-1|many|TRBJ1-1
CASRHIQGSEAFF
TGCGCCAGCAGACATATTCAGGGTTCCGAAGCTTTCTTT
>TRBD2|TRBV9|few|TRBJ2-7
CASSVGSLAGGQAYEQYF
TGTGCCAGCAGCGTAGGGAGCTTAGCGGGAGGCCAAGCCTACGAGCAGTACTTC
>TRBD2|TRBV12-3/TRBV12-4|many|TRBJ2-1
CASSRASGRFDNEQFF
TGTGCCAGCAGTCGAGCTAGCGGGAGGTTCGACAATGAGCAGTTCTTC
>.|TRBV15|few|TRBJ2-5
CATSRTPAETQYF
TGTGCCACCAGCAGAACCCCGGCGGAGACCCAGTACTTC
>.|TRBV4-1|many|TRBJ1-2
CASSPLDILGTYGYTF
TGCGCCAGCAGCCCCCTGGACATATTGGGGACCTATGGCTACACCTTC
>TRBD2|TRBV5-1|few|TRBJ2-7
CASSLPAGDDEQYF
TGCGCCAGCAGCTTACCAGCGGGAGATGACGAGCAGTACTTC
>.|TRBV7-9|many|TRBJ2-7
CASSFDERQYF
TGTGCCAGCAGCTTTGACGAGCGGCAGTACTTC